This T cell receptor beta chain derives from a study of tissue T cells after allogeneic stem cell transplantation. General study findings and limits: Only a limited share of tissue TCRs appeared in blood or spleen.

The repertoire was sequenced with immunoSEQ multiplex PCR; TCRdb's copy has only in-frame clones and lacks some. The repertoire holds 7,500 to 8,000 clones, with 36% as singletons. Note on this clone: The antigen remains undetermined. Gene names denote mouse genes. The CDR3 is cut off 1 residue early in the read; its end comes from the germline J gene.

Specified time point: mouse harvest day 14 after allogeneic transplant. Tail vein injection delivered 10^7 T-cell-depleted bone marrow cells and 10^6 splenic CD5+ T cells. The CDR3 is 12 amino acids. From germline, CDR1 is NSHNY and CDR2 SYGAGN. The V segment lost 1 base and the J segment 9 bases; nucleotides outside the gene matches: 1. This clonotype originated in a female BALB/c mouse given C57BL/6 T cells with graft-versus-host disease after an allogeneic hematopoietic cell transplant. This chain joins TRBV13-1 and TRBJ2-4; TRBD2 matches 8 bases. Sequences were obtained from skin. CDR3 region: CASSDRLGTLYF. The CDR3 DNA, read in part, is TGTGCCAGCAGTGATAGACTGGGGACCTTGTAC.